This T cell receptor (beta chain) was obtained from a study of blood T cell repertoires in COVID-19. Overall study context: Researchers got acute and convalescent COVID-19 samples from the United States, Italy and Spain. The cDNA or gDNA used as material had been derived from T cells, B-cell-depleted T cells, or PBMCs.

CDR1 and CDR2 (germline): MGHRA, YSYEKL. The CDR3 covers 13 residues. V lost 4 bases to trimming and J lost 3 bases, with 9 bases between them. In the study's own analysis: Reference gene primer amplification gave estimated nucleated cell counts. Some clones are missing from TCRdb's copy, which holds only in-frame ones; the method was immunoSEQ multiplex PCR. That table furnishes V, J and clone size, whereas the DNA furnished D and trimming. Of approximately 270,000 clones listed, around 89% were seen once; the top ten hold about 0.8%. The sequencing input was peripheral blood. This TCR was recovered from a man younger than 40 with acute or convalescent COVID-19. The chain is built from TRBV4-1 and TRBJ1-2; D is uncertain. Written as DNA, the CDR3 is TGCGCCAGCAGCCTCCTGGCCGACTATGGCTACACCTTC. Translating gives CASSLLADYGYTF.